The sequence of this T cell receptor beta chain was determined in a study of CD8 T cells in ankylosing spondylitis. Each CDR3 protein gets one entry after TCRdb re-called the 5' RACE reads with MiXCR. The table lists roughly 230,000 distinct CDR3 sequences, about 10% of them singletons. The CDR3 is 15 amino acids. The ends were cut back, 1 base at V and 5 bases at J, with 14 bases in the middle. Germline V lookup: CDR1 SGHTA, CDR2 FQGNSA. Whole-study findings and limits: A motif in TCR beta, a set of under ten highly homologous variants, appeared characteristic of ankylosing spondylitis blood. Significant enrichment of disease-linked clones was reported in matched ankylosing spondylitis synovial fluid. Disease-associated clonotypes exhibited CD8+ identity and were relatively infrequent in peripheral blood.

This clonotype was seen many times. Its antigen is undetermined. The rearrangement links TRBV7-2 to TRBJ1-1; D perhaps matches TRBD1 (6 bases). The receptor was derived from a male donor with ankylosing spondylitis or in good health (not recorded which). The sample comprised blood, either unsorted or a sorted T cell fraction (not recorded which). The CDR3 nucleotides read TGTGCCAGCAGCTTAGTACAGGGAGGAAGAACTGAAGCTTTCTTT. Protein sequence: CASSLVQGGRTEAFF. Using reference TRBV7-2 and TRBJ1-1 for the parts outside the CDR3, the full variable domain is GAGVSQSPSNKVTEKGKDVELRCDPISGHTALYWYRQSLGQGLEFLIYFQGNSAPDKSGLPSDRFSAERTGGSVSTLTIQRTQQEDSAVYLCASSLVQGGRTEAFFGQGTRLTVV.